A single sample gave rise to the 28 T cell receptor beta chains below, sequenced in a study of T cell repertoires in aging, cancer and after chemotherapy (dated by TCRdb to 2018 to 2020). For sequencing, an Illumina MiSeq was employed. Using a mixed TRB-A/B primer pool, multiplex touch-down PCR amplified rearranged TRB sequences covering the V, D and J segments. The public reads were quality trimmed at Q25 with fastp and then assembled into clones with MiXCR by TCRdb, keeping productive beta chains. CDR3 protein duplicates are merged, each entry listing the most common genes and DNA. The table for this sample lists under 5,000 distinct CDR3 sequences; 25% to 35% of them were counted only once. Around 50% of the sample belongs to the ten largest clones. TCR beta rearrangements were amplified from genomic DNA isolated from peripheral blood, not from sorted cells or RNA. The specimen sequenced was blood. The source is a human donor in good health.

The genes are TRBV12-3 or TRBV12-4 and TRBJ2-3; no definite D call. With 7 bases removed from V and 1 base from J, the gap between germline ends came to 12 bases. This CDR3 has 14 residues. CDR3 region: CASTPLGGTDTQYF. The CDR3, as DNA: TGTGCCAGCACCCCCCTTGGGGGCACAGATACGCAGTATTTT.

The chain recombines TRBV4-3 with TRBJ1-4, with TRBD1 matching over 8 bases. This CDR3 is 18 amino acids long. From germline, CDR1 is LGHNA and CDR2 YSLEER. Unmatched junction bases numbered 10, after V lost 4 bases and J lost 0 bases. In nucleotides, the CDR3 is TGCGCCAGCAGCCCTTTAGGACAGGGTCGGACAACTAATGAAAAACTGTTTTTT. It is translated as CASSPLGQGRTTNEKLFF.

By share of the sample, this clonotype is medium-sized (0.01 to 0.1%). The chain combines TRBV6-1 with TRBJ2-7; weak D call: TRBD2 (6 bases). The CDR3 is 12 residues long. CDR1 MNHNS and CDR2 SASEGT come from the germline V gene. The V gene lost 4 bases and the J gene lost 6 bases, with 10 bases spanning the gap. Here the CDR3 reads CASSGGGLEQYF. The CDR3 DNA sequence: TGTGCCAGCAGTGGAGGAGGGCTCGAGCAGTACTTC.

The V gene is TRBV20-1, the J gene TRBJ2-5; no firm D call. CDR1 is DFQATT, CDR2 SNEGSKA, per germline (reference sequence). Trimming shortened V by 5 bases and J by 0 bases, and 4 bases separated the two germline ends. The CDR3 sequence is 11 residues long. The CDR3 spells CSAQDQETQYF. The CDR3 coding sequence is TGCAGTGCTCAGGACCAAGAGACCCAGTACTTC.

This clonotype was detected only once. The chain links TRBV6-5 to TRBJ1-2; 9 nucleotides match TRBD1. Germline-derived CDR1 and CDR2 are MNHEY and SVGAGI. Trimming at V came to 5 bases and at J to 6 bases, leaving 10 bases not matched to a gene. This CDR3 contains 15 residues. This chain's CDR3 is CASSETGGRSHGYTF. CDR3 DNA: TGTGCCAGCAGTGAGACAGGGGGGAGGTCCCATGGCTACACCTTC.

The table lists this clonotype with a few counts. This chain joins TRBV5-5 and TRBJ2-3; D might be TRBD1 or TRBD2, each matching 5 bases. The CDR3 runs 16 residues. Germline V gene sequence: CDR1 SGHKS, CDR2 YYEKEE (reference sequence). V was clipped by 2 bases and J by 1 base, with 14 bases between them. The CDR3 DNA reads TGTGCCAGCAGCTTTGACAGACTAACGGGCACAGATACGCAGTATTTT. This encodes CASSFDRLTGTDTQYF.

Within the sample, this clonotype is medium-sized. The rearrangement joins TRBV19 to TRBJ1-3; unclear D gene. Looked up from germline, CDR1 is LNHDA and CDR2 is SQIVND (reference sequence). V dropped 3 bases and J dropped 0 bases, with 6 bases sitting between them. The CDR3 length is 14 residues. The CDR3 here is CASSIAGSGNTIYF. In DNA, the CDR3 is TGTGCCAGTAGTATTGCCGGCTCTGGAAACACCATATATTTT. Together with reference TRBV19 and TRBJ1-3, the CDR3 gives the full variable domain: DGGITQSPKYLFRKEGQNVTLSCEQNLNHDAMYWYRQDPGQGLRLIYYSQIVNDFQKGDIAEGYSVSREKKESFPLTVTSAQKNPTAFYLCASSIAGSGNTIYFGEGSWLTVV.

This clonotype is labeled medium-sized. The chain uses TRBV29-1 and TRBJ1-2; 7 bases align to TRBD1. This CDR3 is 12 amino acids long. The germline V gene has CDR1 SQVTM and CDR2 ANQGSEA. J lost 8 bases, V lost 6 bases, and 9 bases had no gene match. The CDR3 bases are TGCAGCGTCGAGCAGGGGGGACAAGGCTACACCTTC. Translation: CSVEQGGQGYTF.

In this sample, this clonotype turned up a few times. The chain joins TRBV15 to TRBJ1-5; 7 nucleotides agree with TRBD1. The CDR3 has 21 residues. The germline gives CDR1 LNHNV, CDR2 YYDKDF (reference sequence). V dropped 3 bases and J dropped 0; count of bases not matched to a gene: 20. The CDR3 DNA sequence: TGTGCCACCAGCAGGACGAGGAAGAGACAGGGTGTACTTTATAGCAATCAGCCCCAGCATTTT. This translates into CATSRTRKRQGVLYSNQPQHF.

The rearrangement joins TRBV6-5 to TRBJ2-7; D remains unclear. Deletions cut 2 bases from V and 3 bases from J, with 14 bases between. Germline CDR1 MNHEY, CDR2 SVGAGI. CDR3 size: 15 residues. The CDR3 protein is CASSYQRLAHYEQYF. CDR3 sequence (DNA): TGTGCCAGCAGTTACCAACGACTGGCCCACTACGAGCAGTACTTC.

This clonotype was counted a few times. The chain couples TRBV30 to TRBJ1-1, with no clear D. Trimming cost V 2 bases and J 5 bases, with 12 bases left between them. This CDR3 is 13 amino acids long. CDR1 GTSNPN and CDR2 SVGIG come from the germline V gene (reference sequence). DNA of the CDR3: TGTGCCTGGAGTTGGGCCCCCGAAACTGAAGCTTTCTTT. It encodes CAWSWAPETEAFF.

The V gene is TRBV4-2, the J gene TRBJ2-7; possibly TRBD2 for D (5 bases). The CDR3 covers 14 residues. V was pared by 2 bases and J by 1 base, with 9 bases between. Per the germline V gene, CDR1 is LGHNA and CDR2 is YNFKEQ. CDR3 DNA sequence: TGTGCCAGCAGCCAACGCGGGCTTTCCTACGAGCAGTACTTC. It translates to CASSQRGLSYEQYF.

This clonotype has more than one count but fewer than ten. The rearrangement joins TRBV5-1 to TRBJ1-6, with TRBD1 matching over 8 bases. V trimming: 4 bases; J trimming: 7 bases; junction bases outside the gene matches: 7. The CDR3 consists of 15 residues. The germline V gene encodes CDR1 SGHRS and CDR2 YFSETQ. CDR3 nucleotides: TGCGCCAGCAGCCCAGGGACAGGTGGGAATTCACCCCTCCACTTT. Encoded protein: CASSPGTGGNSPLHF.

This clonotype was recorded a few times. V and J are TRBV12-3 or TRBV12-4 and TRBJ2-5, with 7 positions matching TRBD1. V lost 6 bases to trimming and J lost 5 bases; unmatched junction nucleotides: 18. The length of the CDR3 is 17 residues. DNA of the CDR3: TGTGCCAGCAGCAATCGGGACAGACTCCAAGGCGGGGAGACCCAGTACTTC. Amino acid sequence: CASSNRDRLQGGETQYF.

This chain uses TRBV18 with TRBJ1-2; D may be TRBD1 (6 bases). Trimming left V 4 bases short and J 2 bases short, with 17 bases between. The CDR3 totals 16 residues. From germline, CDR1 is KGHSH and CDR2 LQKENI. This CDR3 reads CASSLNDRYPNYGYTF. Here the CDR3 DNA reads TGTGCCAGCTCACTCAACGACAGGTACCCCAACTATGGCTACACCTTC.

This clonotype is classed as medium-sized. The rearrangement joins TRBV29-1 to TRBJ2-1, with 7 bases that match TRBD2. This CDR3 contains 16 residues. Germline CDR1 is SQVTM and CDR2 is ANQGSEA. Trimming removed 4 bases from V and 9 bases from J; junction bases left unmatched: 18. CDR3 sequence: CSVVLRGRGPQGEQFF. The DNA of the CDR3 is TGCAGCGTTGTTCTTCGCGGGAGAGGGCCACAAGGTGAGCAGTTCTTC.

This clonotype was recorded a few times. The rearrangement uses TRBV4-3 and TRBJ2-7; D may correspond to TRBD1 or TRBD2 (6 bases each). This CDR3 contains 14 residues. Trimming cost V 0 bases and J 4 bases, with 10 bases left between them. Germline lookup yields CDR1 LGHNA and CDR2 YSLEER. This CDR3 is CASSQDGGGYEQYF. The CDR3, as DNA: TGCGCCAGCAGCCAAGATGGAGGGGGGTACGAGCAGTACTTC.

V and J are TRBV13 and TRBJ2-5; tentative D call: TRBD1 (6 bases). The germline CDR1 and CDR2 sequences are PRHDT and FYEKMQ (reference sequence). The V gene lost 5 bases and the J gene lost 3 bases, with 16 bases spanning the gap. The CDR3 is made up of 15 amino acids. The CDR3 region is CASSVGTGSEETQYF. The CDR3 DNA reads TGTGCCAGCAGCGTCGGCACAGGGTCGGAAGAGACCCAGTACTTC.

This clonotype qualifies as medium-sized. The chain employs TRBV6-5 and TRBJ2-3; 13 bases match TRBD2. This CDR3 is 16 amino acids long. V shed 6 bases, J shed 1 base, and the junction held 4 bases outside the gene matches. The germline V gene has CDR1 MNHEY and CDR2 SVGAGI. The CDR3 is CASSPGLAGGTDTQYF. CDR3 sequence (DNA): TGTGCCAGCAGCCCCGGACTAGCGGGAGGCACAGATACGCAGTATTTT.

The chain joins TRBV20-1 to TRBJ2-7, with TRBD2 matching over 10 bases. Germline V gene sequence: CDR1 DFQATT, CDR2 SNEGSKA (reference sequence). The length of the CDR3 is 13 residues. The CDR3 loop is CSANLAGDYEQYF. The CDR3, as DNA: TGCAGCGCGAATCTAGCGGGAGACTACGAGCAGTACTTC.

A few counts support this clonotype. The chain is built from TRBV7-6 and TRBJ2-3; perhaps TRBD2 as D (6 bases). V was trimmed by 6 bases and J by 3 bases, leaving 16 bases between them. CDR3 length: 15 amino acids. The germline V gene has CDR1 SGHVS and CDR2 FNYEAQ. CDR3 nucleotides: TGTGCCAGCAGAACATCAGCGGGCACAACAGATACGCAGTATTTT. Translation: CASRTSAGTTDTQYF.

The V gene is TRBV30, the J gene TRBJ2-1, with TRBD2 matching 12 bases. The junction had 8 bases not matched to a gene; V was cut back by 4 bases and J by 7 bases. Germline CDR1 GTSNPN, CDR2 SVGIG (reference sequence). This CDR3 has 15 amino acids. The DNA for the CDR3 is TGTGCCTGGACAAGACTAGCGGGAGCTAGGAATGAGCAGTTCTTC. Translated, it gives CAWTRLAGARNEQFF.

This clonotype is termed medium-sized. The genes are TRBV5-4 and TRBJ2-7, with TRBD2 matching over 12 bases. The CDR3 is made up of 15 amino acids. The germline V gene has CDR1 SGHNT and CDR2 YYREEE (reference sequence). Trimming removed 4 bases from V and 2 bases from J; junction bases left unmatched: 4. CDR3 amino acids: CASSPGLAGPYEQYF. The CDR3 DNA reads TGTGCCAGCAGCCCCGGACTAGCGGGACCCTACGAGCAGTACTTC.

The rearrangement uses TRBV27 and TRBJ2-1; 10 positions match TRBD2. Germline CDR1 MNHEY, CDR2 SMNVEV (reference sequence). The CDR3 is 15 amino acids. The V and J ends lost 6 bases and 7 bases, in that order; junction bases with no gene match: 9. The CDR3 is CASSRPGTSENEQFF. CDR3 sequence (DNA): TGTGCCAGCAGCCGACCCGGGACTAGCGAGAATGAGCAGTTCTTC.

This clonotype was detected only a few times. The J gene is TRBJ2-5, the V gene TRBV7-2; 7 bases are shared with TRBD2. CDR3 length: 14 amino acids. V shed 5 bases and J 3 bases; nucleotides not matched to a gene: 6. In germline, CDR1 is SGHTA, CDR2 FQGNSA. CDR3 DNA: TGTGCCAGCAGCCGAGCGGCGGGGGAAGAGACCCAGTACTTC. Protein product: CASSRAAGEETQYF.

V gene TRBV7-2 combines with J gene TRBJ2-1; tentatively, D is TRBD2 (6 bases). CDR3 length equals 14 residues. CDR1 SGHTA and CDR2 FQGNSA come from the germline V gene. V lost 5 bases and J lost 6, with 14 bases in between. CDR3 nucleotides: TGTGCCAGCAGCCCCCAAAGCGGGTCCAATGAGCAGTTCTTC. Its protein is CASSPQSGSNEQFF.

The CDR3 nucleotides are TGTGCCTGCCTCCCAGAGGGGGCGGACGAGCAGTACTTC. Protein product: CACLPEGADEQYF. This chain connects TRBV30 to TRBJ2-7; TRBD1 aligns across 7 bases. Germline V gives CDR1 GTSNPN, CDR2 SVGIG (reference sequence). The CDR3 length is 13 residues. Germline trimming cut 6 bases from V and 5 bases from J; bases unmatched to any gene: 10.

Relative to its sample, this clonotype is medium-sized. The chain combines TRBV5-6 with TRBJ2-2, with TRBD2 matching 8 bases. The length of the CDR3 is 14 residues. V gave up 4 bases and J gave up 5 bases; unmatched junction bases: 4. Germline loops: CDR1 SGHDT, CDR2 YYEEEE. CDR3 loop: CASSHGGVTGELFF. CDR3 nucleotide sequence: TGTGCCAGCAGCCACGGGGGGGTGACCGGGGAGCTGTTTTTT.